The 27 T cell receptor beta chains in this list originate from one sample, sequenced in a study of cytomegalovirus exposure and HLA in healthy donors (dated by TCRdb to 2017 to 2019). Library preparation employed the immunoSEQ multiplex PCR assay. For the multiplex PCR, a mixture combining 60 forward primers for TCR Vbeta segments and 13 reverse primers for TCR Jbeta segments was used. The source is immuneACCESS, and TCRdb retained only in-frame sequences with V and J called. Part of the clones is not carried over; for the studies checked, unresolved V genes explain less than half of this, and the remainder is unexplained. Recorded for this sample are roughly 150,000 clones; roughly 77% of them occurred a single time. In total, the top ten clones hold about 11% of the sample. Sequencing was carried out using PBMCs. These receptors were obtained from a man between 18 and 35 years old in good health and CMV-seropositive.

The chain joins TRBV30 to TRBJ2-1; no clear D. Germline V gives CDR1 GTSNPN, CDR2 SVGIG (reference sequence). V dropped 2 bases and J dropped 4 bases, with 9 bases sitting between them. The CDR3 covers 13 residues. The CDR3 here is CAWSLGTYNEQFF. The CDR3 DNA follows: TGTGCCTGGAGTCTAGGCACATACAATGAGCAGTTCTTC.

The chain carries TRBV27 and TRBJ2-1; the D gene is possibly TRBD2 (6 bases). Germline V lookup: CDR1 MNHEY, CDR2 SMNVEV (reference sequence). Trimming took off 3 bases at V and 8 bases at J, with 8 bases between the two ends. The CDR3 is made up of 12 amino acids. The CDR3 spells CASSLPGDEQFF. The CDR3 bases are TGTGCCAGCAGTTTGCCGGGGGATGAGCAGTTCTTC.

This chain uses TRBV11-2 with TRBJ2-3; no definite D call. V lost 2 bases to trimming and J lost 2 bases, with 11 bases between them. Germline V gene data show CDR1 as SGHAT and CDR2 as FQNNGV. The length of the CDR3 is 15 residues. The CDR3 is CASSLRQVNTDTQYF. CDR3 bases: TGTGCCAGCAGCTTAAGGCAGGTGAACACAGATACGCAGTATTTT.

This clone has ten or more counts. This chain links TRBV6-1 with TRBJ2-7; no clear D gene. The CDR3 length is 15 residues. Trimming removed 6 bases from V and 2 bases from J, with 17 bases in between. Looked up from germline, CDR1 is MNHNS and CDR2 is SASEGT. CDR3 residues: CASSVAYSLTYEQYF. Here the CDR3 DNA reads TGTGCCAGCAGCGTAGCTTACTCCCTTACCTACGAGCAGTACTTC.

V usage is TRBV6-6 and J usage is TRBJ2-7; a possible D gene is TRBD2 (6 bases). The CDR3 is 13 residues long. From germline, CDR1 is MNHNY and CDR2 SVGAGI (reference sequence). Trimming removed 6 bases from V and 7 bases from J, with 16 bases in between. The chain's CDR3 is CASRAGSREEQYF. CDR3 nucleotides: TGTGCCAGCAGGGCGGGGTCTAGGGAAGAGCAGTACTTC.

CDR3: CASGLGPGQGAHEQYF. In DNA, the CDR3 is TGTGCTAGTGGTTTGGGTCCGGGACAGGGGGCCCACGAGCAGTACTTC. The chain combines TRBV12-5 with TRBJ2-7; 12 bases map to TRBD1. The CDR3 has 16 residues. Per germline, CDR1 LGHNT and CDR2 FRNRAP. Trimming at V came to 1 base and at J to 5 bases, leaving 6 bases not matched to a gene.

This clone has just a few counts. The V and J genes are TRBV27 and TRBJ1-2; perhaps TRBD1 as D (5 bases). Trimming removed 4 bases from V and 1 base from J, with 16 bases in between. There are 16 residues in the CDR3. CDR1 and CDR2 (germline): MNHEY, SMNVEV (reference sequence). The CDR3 loop reads CASSWGDGRVNYGYTF. CDR3 bases: TGTGCCAGCAGTTGGGGCGACGGACGAGTTAACTATGGCTACACCTTC.

This sequence joins TRBV7-7 and TRBJ2-5, with TRBD2 matching over 9 bases. This CDR3 is built from 15 residues. The germline V gene has CDR1 SSHAT and CDR2 FNYEAQ (reference sequence). Germline trimming cut 3 bases from V and 3 bases from J; bases unmatched to any gene: 5. Here the CDR3 DNA reads TGTGCCAGCAGCTTCGCGGGGGGGTGGGAAGAGACCCAGTACTTC. The encoded protein is CASSFAGGWEETQYF.

The rearrangement joins TRBV30 to TRBJ2-7; the D gene is possibly TRBD1 (6 bases). The CDR3 spans 12 residues. Germline V gene sequence: CDR1 GTSNPN, CDR2 SVGIG (reference sequence). Trimming cost V 2 bases and J 6 bases, with 11 bases left between them. CDR3 sequence reads: CAWSPSGVEQYF. In DNA, the CDR3 is TGTGCCTGGAGTCCTTCAGGGGTCGAGCAGTACTTC.

The rearrangement uses TRBV29-1 and TRBJ1-2; D remains ambiguous. Germline CDR1 reads SQVTM; CDR2 reads ANQGSEA. The CDR3 is 12 amino acids. V dropped 2 bases and J dropped 4 bases, with 8 bases sitting between them. The CDR3 region is CSVETVAYGYTF. The CDR3 DNA follows: TGCAGCGTTGAAACAGTCGCCTATGGCTACACCTTC.

The CDR3 loop reads CASSPLAGGRDEQFF. In DNA, the CDR3 is TGTGCCAGCAGCCCACTAGCGGGAGGACGGGATGAGCAGTTCTTC. The genes are TRBV7-3 and TRBJ2-1; 12 positions match TRBD2. With V trimmed by 5 bases and J by 8 bases, 7 bases remained unmatched. Germline V gene sequence: CDR1 SGHTA, CDR2 FQGTGA. The CDR3 extends over 15 amino acids.

The chain joins TRBV6-5 to TRBJ1-1, with D tentatively TRBD1 (5 bases). Per germline, CDR1 MNHEY and CDR2 SVGAGI. The CDR3 contains 13 residues. The V end was cut by 0 bases, the J end by 6 bases, with 8 bases between. The CDR3 spells CASSYSTRAEAFF. CDR3 sequence (DNA): TGTGCCAGCAGTTACTCGACCAGGGCTGAAGCTTTCTTT.

This clone occurred once. J is TRBJ2-7 and V is TRBV7-9, with D maybe TRBD1 (6 bases). V shed 4 bases and J shed 2 bases, with 9 bases lying between them. The V gene's germline CDR1 is SEHNR and CDR2 FQNEAQ (reference sequence). There are 13 residues in the CDR3. Written as DNA, the CDR3 is TGTGCCAGCAGCTCGAGGGGGACCTACGAGCAGTACTTC. Translating gives CASSSRGTYEQYF.

The J gene is TRBJ2-7, the V gene TRBV7-9, with D tentatively TRBD2 (5 bases). Deletions cut 5 bases from V and 6 bases from J, with 26 bases between. From germline, CDR1 is SEHNR and CDR2 FQNEAQ (reference sequence). This CDR3 has 17 amino acids. CDR3: CASSPADFSPALCEQYF. DNA for the CDR3: TGTGCCAGCAGCCCCGCGGACTTTAGCCCAGCCCTTTGCGAGCAGTACTTC.

This clone is a singleton in its sample. The CDR3, as DNA: TGTGCCAGTACTCCTCACCAAGGCGGGAACTACAATGAGCAGTTCTTC. Its translation: CASTPHQGGNYNEQFF. V gene TRBV19 combines with J gene TRBJ2-1, with D perhaps TRBD2 (6 bases). CDR3 size: 16 residues. V was shortened by 7 bases and J by 3 bases, with 19 bases between the two germline ends. Germline loops: CDR1 LNHDA, CDR2 SQIVND (reference sequence).

In DNA, the CDR3 is TGTGCCAGCAGCGGGAAGGGACTAGCGGCCCAAGAGACCCAGTACTTC. Translated, it gives CASSGKGLAAQETQYF. The rearrangement uses TRBV11-2 and TRBJ2-5; 11 bases align to TRBD2. The CDR3 extends over 16 amino acids. The V gene's germline CDR1 is SGHAT and CDR2 FQNNGV. The V and J ends lost 5 bases and 1 base, in that order; junction bases with no gene match: 6.

This clone has only a few counts. The chain recombines TRBV19 with TRBJ2-7; 7 bases line up with TRBD1. This CDR3 has 14 amino acids. Trimming took 2 bases from V and 0 from J; bases not matched to a gene: 1. The germline CDR1 and CDR2 sequences are LNHDA and SQIVND (reference sequence). The CDR3 is CASSIQGVSYEQYF. Written as DNA, the CDR3 is TGTGCCAGTAGTATACAGGGGGTCTCCTACGAGCAGTACTTC.

There are a few counts of this clone. The chain employs TRBV19 and TRBJ2-2; D is possibly TRBD1 (6 bases). The germline V gene has CDR1 LNHDA and CDR2 SQIVND (reference sequence). The CDR3 has 15 amino acids. Between the trimmed V and J ends, which lost 5 bases and 6 bases, there was a span of 16 bases. The CDR3 region has the DNA TGTGCCAGTAGTTTCCCCGGGACAATCGCCGGGGAGCTGTTTTTT. Residues: CASSFPGTIAGELFF.

Here the CDR3 DNA reads TGTGCCAGCAGAGAAACAGGGAACACTGAAGCTTTCTTT. Its protein product is CASRETGNTEAFF. The chain couples TRBV7-9 to TRBJ1-1; TRBD1 is a possible D gene (5 bases). Germline CDR1 SEHNR, CDR2 FQNEAQ (reference sequence). V gave up 6 bases and J gave up 1 base, with 9 bases separating them. The CDR3 runs 13 residues.

This sequence joins TRBV11-1 and TRBJ2-2; a possible D gene is TRBD2 (5 bases). V was clipped by 3 bases and J by 3 bases, with 11 bases between them. Per the germline V gene, CDR1 is SGHAT and CDR2 is FQDESV (reference sequence). This CDR3 region has 15 residues. The CDR3 region has the DNA TGTGCCAGCAGCTTTGAGGCAGCGGACACCGGGGAGCTGTTTTTT. Its translation: CASSFEAADTGELFF.

The chain combines TRBV27 with TRBJ2-7, with D perhaps matching TRBD2 (5 bases). Trimming stripped 2 bases from V and 4 bases from J, with 24 bases between. Germline values: CDR1 MNHEY, CDR2 SMNVEV (reference sequence). The CDR3 consists of 18 residues. CDR3 residues: CASSLQYPSARRFYEQYF. CDR3 bases: TGTGCCAGCAGTTTACAGTACCCCAGCGCCCGGAGGTTTTACGAGCAGTACTTC.

The chain combines TRBV7-2 with TRBJ2-5, with 8 bases identical to TRBD1. Germline loops: CDR1 SGHTA, CDR2 FQGNSA. With V trimmed by 5 bases and J by 5 bases, 7 bases remained unmatched. This CDR3 is 14 amino acids long. The CDR3 DNA reads TGTGCCAGCAGCCCGGACAGGGTTATGGAGACCCAGTACTTC. As protein: CASSPDRVMETQYF. Full variable domain (outside the CDR3, taken from reference TRBV7-2 and TRBJ2-5): GAGVSQSPSNKVTEKGKDVELRCDPISGHTALYWYRQSLGQGLEFLIYFQGNSAPDKSGLPSDRFSAERTGGSVSTLTIQRTQQEDSAVYLCASSPDRVMETQYFGPGTRLLVL.

CDR3 bases: TGTGCCAGCAGTTCAGAGCGATACACTGAAGCTTTCTTT. It translates to CASSSERYTEAFF. This chain joins TRBV27 and TRBJ1-1; D is unresolved. The V end was cut by 4 bases, the J end by 3 bases, with 9 bases between. The CDR3 contains 13 residues. Germline V gives CDR1 MNHEY, CDR2 SMNVEV (reference sequence).

A single count supports this clone. The CDR3 region has the DNA TGTGCCACCAGCAGAGCCAACAGGGGGCGTAATTACTATGGCTACACCTTC. Amino acids: CATSRANRGRNYYGYTF. V usage is TRBV15 and J usage is TRBJ1-2, with TRBD1 identical over 9 bases. This CDR3 comprises 17 residues. The germline V gene encodes CDR1 LNHNV and CDR2 YYDKDF (reference sequence). The junction had 9 bases not matched to a gene; V was cut back by 1 base and J by 3 bases.

This chain connects TRBV9 to TRBJ2-2, with TRBD1 as a possible D gene (5 bases). The CDR3 is 16 amino acids. The germline V gene encodes CDR1 SGDLS and CDR2 YYNGEE. V lost 0 bases and J lost 6, with 15 bases in between. The CDR3 bases are TGTGCCAGCAGCGTAGTCCAGGCAGGGTTCGCCGGGGAGCTGTTTTTT. Its protein is CASSVVQAGFAGELFF.

The gene calls are TRBV6-1 and TRBJ2-7; D not resolved. Germline loops: CDR1 MNHNS, CDR2 SASEGT. Trimming shortened V by 6 bases and J by 2 bases, and 11 bases separated the two germline ends. This CDR3 region has 13 residues. The CDR3 sequence is CASRGTATYEQYF. DNA for the CDR3: TGTGCCAGCAGGGGCACCGCAACCTACGAGCAGTACTTC.

The chain employs TRBV19 and TRBJ2-7, with TRBD2 identical over 7 bases. V was clipped by 5 bases and J by 3 bases; unmatched bases: 10. This CDR3 has 15 amino acids. Germline CDR1 LNHDA, CDR2 SQIVND (reference sequence). The CDR3 protein is CASSSSGASVYEQYF. The CDR3 region has the DNA TGTGCCAGTAGTTCAAGCGGGGCTAGCGTCTACGAGCAGTACTTC.